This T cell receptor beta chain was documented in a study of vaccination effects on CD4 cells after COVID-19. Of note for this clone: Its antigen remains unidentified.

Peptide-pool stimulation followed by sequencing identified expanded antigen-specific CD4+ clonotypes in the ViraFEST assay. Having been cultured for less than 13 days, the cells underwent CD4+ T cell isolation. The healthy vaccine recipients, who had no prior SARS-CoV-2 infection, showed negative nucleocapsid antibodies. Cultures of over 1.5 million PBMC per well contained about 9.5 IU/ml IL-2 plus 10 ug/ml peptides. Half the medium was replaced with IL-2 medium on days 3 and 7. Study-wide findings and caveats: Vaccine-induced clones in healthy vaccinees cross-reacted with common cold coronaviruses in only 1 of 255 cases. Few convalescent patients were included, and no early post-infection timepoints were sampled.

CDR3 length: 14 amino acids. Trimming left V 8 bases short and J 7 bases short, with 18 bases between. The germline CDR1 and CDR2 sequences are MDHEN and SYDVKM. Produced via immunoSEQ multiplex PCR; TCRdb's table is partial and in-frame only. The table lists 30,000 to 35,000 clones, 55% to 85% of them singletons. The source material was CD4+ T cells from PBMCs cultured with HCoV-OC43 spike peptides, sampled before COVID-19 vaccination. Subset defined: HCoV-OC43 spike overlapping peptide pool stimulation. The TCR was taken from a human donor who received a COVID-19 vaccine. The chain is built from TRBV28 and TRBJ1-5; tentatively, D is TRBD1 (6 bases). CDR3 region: CASQAGALGQPQHF. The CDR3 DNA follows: TGTGCCAGCCAAGCAGGGGCCCTAGGGCAGCCCCAGCATTTT.